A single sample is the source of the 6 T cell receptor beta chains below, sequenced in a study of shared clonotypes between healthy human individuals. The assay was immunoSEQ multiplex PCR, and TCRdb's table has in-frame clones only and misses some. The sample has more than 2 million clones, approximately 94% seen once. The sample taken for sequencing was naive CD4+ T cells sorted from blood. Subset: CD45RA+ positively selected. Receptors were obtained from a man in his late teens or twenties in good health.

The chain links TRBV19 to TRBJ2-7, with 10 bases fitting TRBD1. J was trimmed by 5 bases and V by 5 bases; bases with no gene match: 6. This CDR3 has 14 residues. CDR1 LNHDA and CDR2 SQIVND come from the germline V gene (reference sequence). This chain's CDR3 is CASSSGTGVDEQYF. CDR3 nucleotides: TGTGCCAGTAGTTCCGGGACAGGGGTGGACGAGCAGTACTTC.

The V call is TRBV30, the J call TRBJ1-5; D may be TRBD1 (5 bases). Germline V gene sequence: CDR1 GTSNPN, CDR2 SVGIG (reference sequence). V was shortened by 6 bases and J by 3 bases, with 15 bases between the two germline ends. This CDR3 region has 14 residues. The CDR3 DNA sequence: TGTGCCTGTAGTCCCGACAGTTTCAATCAGCCCCAGCATTTT. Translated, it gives CACSPDSFNQPQHF.

Written as DNA, the CDR3 is TGTGCCAGCACCACCGCGGGACAGGGTCGACCCTACGAGCAGTACTTC. Its translation is CASTTAGQGRPYEQYF. The chain is built from TRBV28 and TRBJ2-7; 9 bases align to TRBD1. V trimming: 7 bases; J trimming: 2 bases; junction bases outside the gene matches: 12. Germline CDR1 MDHEN, CDR2 SYDVKM. There are 16 residues in the CDR3.

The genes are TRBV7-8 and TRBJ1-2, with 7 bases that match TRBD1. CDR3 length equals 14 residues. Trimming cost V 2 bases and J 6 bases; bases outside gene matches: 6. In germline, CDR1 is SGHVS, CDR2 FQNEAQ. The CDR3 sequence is CASSLSAGTDGYTF. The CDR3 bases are TGTGCCAGCAGCTTAAGCGCCGGGACAGATGGCTACACCTTC.

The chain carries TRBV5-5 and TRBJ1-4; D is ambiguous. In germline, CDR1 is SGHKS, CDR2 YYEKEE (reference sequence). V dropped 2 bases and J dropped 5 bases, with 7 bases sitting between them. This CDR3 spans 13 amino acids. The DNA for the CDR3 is TGTGCCAGCAGCTTTGTTACGAATGAAAAACTGTTTTTT. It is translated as CASSFVTNEKLFF.

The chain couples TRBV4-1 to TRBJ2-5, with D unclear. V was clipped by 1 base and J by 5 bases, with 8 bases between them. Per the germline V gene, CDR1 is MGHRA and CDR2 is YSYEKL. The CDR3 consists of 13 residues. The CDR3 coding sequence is TGCGCCAGCAGCCAAGCAAGACTGGAGACCCAGTACTTC. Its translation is CASSQARLETQYF.